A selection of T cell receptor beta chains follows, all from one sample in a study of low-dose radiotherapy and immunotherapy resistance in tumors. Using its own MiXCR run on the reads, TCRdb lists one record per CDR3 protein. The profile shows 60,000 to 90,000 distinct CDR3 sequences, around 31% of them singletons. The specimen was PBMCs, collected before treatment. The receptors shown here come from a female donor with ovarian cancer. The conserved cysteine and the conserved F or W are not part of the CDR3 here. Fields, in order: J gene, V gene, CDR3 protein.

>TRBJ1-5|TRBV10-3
ASSSDRNQPQH
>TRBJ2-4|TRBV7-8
ASSLGGVRDDIQY
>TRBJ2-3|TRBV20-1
SARGGAGATDTQY
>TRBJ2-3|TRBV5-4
ASSLAERPDTQY
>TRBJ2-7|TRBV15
ATSRERIAGPNEQY
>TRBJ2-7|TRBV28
ASSTRGTGSDEQY
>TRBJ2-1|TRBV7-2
ASSLAVSRKYNEQF
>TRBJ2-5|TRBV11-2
ASSFSTGLAGEETQY
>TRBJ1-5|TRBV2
ASSDLGTGARSNQPQH
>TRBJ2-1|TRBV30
AWSGPAGAQSEQF